These T cell receptor beta chains were read from a single sample in a study of blood T cell repertoires in COVID-19. Produced via immunoSEQ multiplex PCR; TCRdb's table is partial and in-frame only. The sample includes under 300,000 clones, 70% to 90% of them seen just once. Sample: peripheral blood. The receptors derive from an older woman with acute or convalescent COVID-19. The CDR3 runs from the conserved cysteine through the conserved F or W. A D gene is named only where the DNA matches it firmly. Expanded clones are given a class, and other clones once, few, many or no size at all.

d_gene	abundance	j_gene	v_gene	CDR3nt	CDR3aa
TRBD1	.	TRBJ1-5	TRBV2	TGTGCCAGCAGTGACTCCCCGGACAGGGTGAATCAGCCCCAGCATTTT	CASSDSPDRVNQPQHF
.	.	TRBJ2-4	TRBV28	TGTGCCAGCAGTCCCCCGGACAGAAAAAACATTCAGTACTTC	CASSPPDRKNIQYF
TRBD2	.	TRBJ2-3	TRBV13	TGTGCCAGCAGCTCCCTAGCGGAGATAGATACGCAGTATTTT	CASSSLAEIDTQYF
.	.	TRBJ1-1	TRBV3-1/TRBV3-2	TGTGCCAGCAGCCGACAGCAGAACACTGAAGCTTTCTTT	CASSRQQNTEAFF
TRBD2	.	TRBJ2-1	TRBV7-3	TGTGCCAGCAGCTTTAGCGGGGGGGCCTCCTACAATGAGCAGTTCTTC	CASSFSGGASYNEQFF
.	few	TRBJ1-1	TRBV18	TGTGCCAGCTCACGGCAGGGGAACACTGAAGCTTTCTTT	CASSRQGNTEAFF
.	.	TRBJ2-4	TRBV9	TGTGCCAGCAGCATATCCCCCTCCCGGGGAAACATTCAGTACTTC	CASSISPSRGNIQYF
TRBD1	.	TRBJ1-6	TRBV6-5	TGTGCCAGCAGGACCACGGGACAGGGGAATTCACCCCTCCACTTT	CASRTTGQGNSPLHF
.	.	TRBJ2-3	TRBV5-1	TGCGCCAGCAGCGGCGGCCGGCTGAGCACAGATACGCAGTATTTT	CASSGGRLSTDTQYF
.	.	TRBJ2-7	TRBV30	TGTGCCTGGAGTGTAACCGCGGGGGAGCAGTACTTC	CAWSVTAGEQYF
TRBD1	.	TRBJ1-1	TRBV19	TGTGCCAGTAGTGACCGAGGGGGCCGGGAAGCTTTCTTT	CASSDRGGREAFF
.	once	TRBJ2-1	TRBV5-1	TGCGCCAGCACCTCGAGCCCCCCGGTGGACAATGAGCAGTTCTTC	CASTSSPPVDNEQFF
TRBD1	.	TRBJ1-1	TRBV25-1	TGTGCCAGCAGTTCGACAGGGGTGACTGAAGCTTTCTTT	CASSSTGVTEAFF
.	.	TRBJ2-5	TRBV4-1	TGCGCCAGCAGCCAGCTAGGACTACAAGAGACCCAGTACTTC	CASSQLGLQETQYF
TRBD1	.	TRBJ2-3	TRBV6-5	TGTGCCATTTGGGACAGGCTTACGCAGTATTTT	CAIWDRLTQYF
.	.	TRBJ1-4	TRBV6-5	TGTGCCAGCAGTACCCGGGACTTCCGAGGGGAAAAACTGTTTTTT	CASSTRDFRGEKLFF
TRBD2	.	TRBJ2-7	TRBV30	TGTGCCTGGAGCGGGGGGGCCCCCGAGCAGTACTTC	CAWSGGAPEQYF